Given below is one T cell receptor (beta chain) in context. Its specific antigen is unknown. The sample holds no much larger clone one base away, and base qualities are not on file. These data belong to a study of preoperative IRX-2 immunotherapy in early breast cancer (dated by TCRdb to 2018 to 2020). Receptor amplification or capture employed the immunoSEQ multiplex PCR assay. TCRdb took over this immuneACCESS table, retaining in-frame rearrangements with V and J assigned. Such tables are incomplete; in checked studies, under half of the missing clones stem from an unresolved V gene, and the remainder is unexplained. In this sample the table shows 3,200 or so clones, 78% of which occur a single time. The ten largest clones capture under 8.5% of the sample. Interpreted using the paper, the treatment or condition label stands for: preoperative locoregional IRX-2 cytokine immunotherapy. The samples were obtained from a phase Ib study that tested preoperative, locoregional IRX-2 cytokine immunotherapy meant to prime immune responses. Patients with early-stage breast cancer who were given IRX-2 before surgery served as donors.

Cut back by 3 bases and 0 bases, the V and J ends lie 6 bases apart. From cysteine to phenylalanine, the CDR3 is 15 amino acids long. Here the CDR3 DNA is all that survives: 45 bases in frame from base 1. The clonotype was recovered from a human donor with breast cancer. This chain joins TRBV23-1 to TRBJ2-6, with TRBD2 perhaps the D gene, on 5 matching bases. TRBV23-1 is an ORF; its function is uncertain. Material: tumor tissue, obtained after IRX-2 immunotherapy. The CDR3 region reads CASSQEVSGANVLTF. The DNA is as follows: TGCGCCAGCAGTCAGGAGGTCTCTGGGGCCAACGTCCTGACTTTC.